The subject of this entry is one T cell receptor beta chain. The CDR3 runs to 15 residues. In germline, CDR1 is MNHEY, CDR2 SVGAGI. V was shortened by 2 bases and J by 2 bases, with 12 bases between the two germline ends. The sample comes from a study of shared clonotypes between healthy human individuals. Template for every sorted-subset replicate PCR totaled 150 to 250 ng DNA, around 32,000 T cell genomes. Only in-frame clones appear in the TCRdb table, and some are missing; sequencing was by immunoSEQ multiplex PCR. The sample lists millions of clones, approximately 95% seen once, with about 0.39% in the top ten. Only Caucasian adults living in Nashville, Tennessee served as donors.

The sequenced sample was naive CD4+ T cells from PBMCs. Described subset: CD45RA+ positively selected. This clonotype was sampled from a man aged 18 to 30 in good health. Some clones in this sample may be carry-over from other donors' samples. V is TRBV6-5 and J is TRBJ1-2; unclear D gene. In nucleotides, the CDR3 is TGTGCCAGCAGTTACGCGGGAGGGTTAAACTATGGCTACACCTTC. It is translated as CASSYAGGLNYGYTF.